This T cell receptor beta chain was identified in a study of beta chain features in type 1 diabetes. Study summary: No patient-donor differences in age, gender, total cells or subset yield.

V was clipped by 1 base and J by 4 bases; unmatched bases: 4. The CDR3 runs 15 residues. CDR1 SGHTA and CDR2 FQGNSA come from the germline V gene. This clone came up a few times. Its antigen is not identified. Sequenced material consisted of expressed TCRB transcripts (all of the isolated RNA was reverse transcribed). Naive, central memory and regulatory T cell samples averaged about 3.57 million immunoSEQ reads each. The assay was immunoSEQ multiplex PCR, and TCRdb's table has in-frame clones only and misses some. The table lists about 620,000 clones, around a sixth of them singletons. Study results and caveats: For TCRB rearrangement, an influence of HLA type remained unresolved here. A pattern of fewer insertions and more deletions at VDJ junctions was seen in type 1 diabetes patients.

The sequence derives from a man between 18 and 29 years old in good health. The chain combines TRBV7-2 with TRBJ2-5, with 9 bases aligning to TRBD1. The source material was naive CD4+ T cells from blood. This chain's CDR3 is CASSLGLGQGETQYF. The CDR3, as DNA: TGTGCCAGCAGCTTAGGGCTGGGACAGGGAGAGACCCAGTACTTC.